This T cell receptor beta chain was documented in a study of regulatory and conventional T cells in RAG deficiency. TCRdb's copy holds only in-frame clones and misses some; the assay was immunoSEQ multiplex PCR. The table lists tens of thousands of clones, 85% to 95% of them singletons. Genomic DNA came from blood regulatory T cells gated CD4+ CD25-high CD127-low. The CDR3 has 12 residues. V lost 6 bases and J lost 4, with 8 bases in between. Germline V gives CDR1 MNHNY, CDR2 SVGAGI (reference sequence). These data also featured in a second study, about regulatory T cells. Turning to that study: The primer mix had 52 TRBV and 13 TRBJ primers.

The sequencing input was Tregs sorted from blood. This chain links TRBV6-6 with TRBJ2-3; D is ambiguous. The sequence was collected from a human donor in good health. CDR3 sequence: CASSPPPDTQYF. The DNA for the CDR3 is TGTGCCAGCAGCCCACCCCCAGATACGCAGTATTTT.